Presented here are 29 T cell receptor beta chains from one specimen sequenced in a study of Ad26.COV2.S vaccination and SARS-CoV-2 variants. Measured with immunoSEQ multiplex PCR; TCRdb has only the in-frame clones, and not every one. Here the sample spans about 680,000 clones, 70% to 90% being singletons. Treatment described: around 19 received Ad26.COV2.S at low or high dose, single or two shots; about 5 received placebo; per-sample allocation not given. Sampling was done on day 63 after the first vaccine or placebo injection. This sample comprised peripheral blood, obtained in a trial of Ad26.COV2.S vaccine versus placebo. The receptors stem from a person between 18 and 65 years old who received the Ad26.COV2.S COVID-19 vaccine or a placebo.

This chain connects TRBV10-3 to TRBJ1-5, with D tentatively TRBD1 (5 bases). The CDR3 contains 12 residues. The germline V gene has CDR1 ENHRY and CDR2 SYGVKD. The V end was cut by 10 bases, the J end by 4 bases, with 11 bases between. The chain's CDR3 is CATRGGNQPQHF. CDR3 sequence (DNA): TGTGCCACTCGGGGGGGGAATCAGCCCCAGCATTTT.

The V and J genes are TRBV5-1 and TRBJ2-2, with D unresolved. The V and J ends lost 0 bases and 6 bases respectively, with 6 bases between them. From germline, CDR1 is SGHRS and CDR2 YFSETQ. This CDR3 contains 13 residues. This CDR3 is CASSLAEAGELFF. Written as DNA, the CDR3 is TGCGCCAGCAGCTTGGCCGAGGCCGGGGAGCTGTTTTTT.

V and J are TRBV5-6 and TRBJ2-1; 7 bases fit TRBD1. The CDR3 is 15 amino acids. CDR1 is SGHDT, CDR2 YYEEEE, per germline. Germline trimming cut 2 bases from V and 3 bases from J; bases unmatched to any gene: 5. CDR3 sequence reads: CASSFRQGDYNEQFF. The CDR3 bases are TGTGCCAGCAGCTTTAGACAGGGAGACTACAATGAGCAGTTCTTC.

The chain links TRBV5-6 to TRBJ1-1; 12 nucleotides match TRBD1. The CDR3 extends over 17 amino acids. V dropped 2 bases and J dropped 6; count of bases not matched to a gene: 11. Germline V gene sequence: CDR1 SGHDT, CDR2 YYEEEE. CDR3 in amino acids: CASSLWGQGAAAAEAFF. The CDR3 nucleotides read TGTGCCAGCAGCTTATGGGGACAGGGGGCGGCCGCGGCTGAAGCTTTCTTT.

Here the CDR3 DNA reads TGTGCCAGCGATTCAGGGGGTGGGTATGGCTACACCTTC. Protein product: CASDSGGGYGYTF. The V and J genes are TRBV12-3 or TRBV12-4 and TRBJ1-2, with TRBD1 matching over 7 bases. V shed 8 bases and J 5 bases; nucleotides not matched to a gene: 8. The CDR3 runs 13 residues.

The chain joins TRBV2 to TRBJ2-1; 7 nucleotides align to TRBD2. V lost 2 bases, J lost 3 bases, and 1 base stayed unmatched. Germline assignment: CDR1 SNHLY and CDR2 FYNNEI. The length of the CDR3 is 14 residues. This CDR3 reads CASSELAVYNEQFF. The CDR3 nucleotides are TGTGCCAGCAGTGAACTAGCGGTCTACAATGAGCAGTTCTTC. The variable domain in full, completed from reference TRBV2 and TRBJ2-1, reads EPEVTQTPSHQVTQMGQEVILRCVPISNHLYFYWYRQILGQKVEFLVSFYNNEISEKSEIFDDQFSVERPDGSNFTLKIRSTKLEDSAMYFCASSELAVYNEQFFGPGTRLTVL.

This clone has only one observation. The chain links TRBV24-1 to TRBJ2-6; 7 nucleotides line up with TRBD1. V lost 7 bases, J lost 2 bases, and 7 bases stayed unmatched. This CDR3 is 16 amino acids long. CDR1 and CDR2 (germline): KGHDR, SFDVKD. CDR3 amino acids: CATSSQGVAGANVLTF. The CDR3 DNA reads TGTGCCACCAGCAGCCAGGGGGTGGCTGGGGCCAACGTCCTGACTTTC.

The CDR3 loop is CASSEAGLNYGYTF. The CDR3 DNA follows: TGTGCCAGCAGTGAAGCGGGGCTTAACTATGGCTACACCTTC. This chain joins TRBV6-1 and TRBJ1-2; possible D gene TRBD1, 5 bases. CDR3 length equals 14 residues. Trimming stripped 0 bases from V and 1 base from J, with 6 bases between. The germline gives CDR1 MNHNS, CDR2 SASEGT.

The chain links TRBV19 to TRBJ1-5, with 7 bases lining up with TRBD1. The ends lost 7 bases at V and 4 bases at J; junction bases unmatched: 4. The germline V gene encodes CDR1 LNHDA and CDR2 SQIVND (reference sequence). The CDR3 runs 13 residues. CDR3 in DNA: TGTGCCAGTACTACACAGGGGAATCAGCCCCAGCATTTT. Its translation: CASTTQGNQPQHF.

V is TRBV4-2 and J is TRBJ2-2; D not resolved. CDR1 and CDR2 (germline): LGHNA, YNFKEQ. Trimming took 2 bases from V and 5 from J, leaving 18 bases between them. The CDR3 has 17 residues. The CDR3 region is CASSQLQGQFSTGELFF. The CDR3 DNA reads as TGTGCCAGCAGCCAACTTCAAGGGCAGTTTTCTACCGGGGAGCTGTTTTTT.

The chain combines TRBV5-6 with TRBJ1-2; D not resolved. The CDR3 runs 13 residues. The germline CDR1 and CDR2 sequences are SGHDT and YYEEEE. V lost 4 bases and J lost 4, with 11 bases in between. CDR3 DNA sequence: TGTGCCAGCAGCGGAAATCCCCGCTATGGCTACACCTTC. Translated: CASSGNPRYGYTF.

This rearrangement joins TRBV5-1 to TRBJ2-1; perhaps TRBD1 as D (5 bases). Trimming shortened V by 0 bases and J by 0 bases, and 10 bases separated the two germline ends. The CDR3 length is 16 residues. Germline CDR1 is SGHRS and CDR2 is YFSETQ. The CDR3 bases are TGCGCCAGCAGCTTGGCGGCAGGGATCTCCTACAATGAGCAGTTCTTC. Translated, it gives CASSLAAGISYNEQFF.

The chain joins TRBV6-5 to TRBJ2-6; 7 bases align to TRBD1. The CDR3 consists of 15 residues. Germline trimming cut 6 bases from V and 0 bases from J; bases unmatched to any gene: 2. CDR1 and CDR2 from the germline V gene are MNHEY and SVGAGI. The CDR3 is CASRTGISGANVLTF. In nucleotides, the CDR3 is TGTGCCAGCAGGACAGGGATCTCTGGGGCCAACGTCCTGACTTTC.

A single count supports this clone. The chain couples TRBV19 to TRBJ1-1, with unresolved D. Germline CDR1 and CDR2: LNHDA and SQIVND (reference sequence). This CDR3 is built from 13 residues. V lost 7 bases to trimming and J lost 5 bases, with 14 bases between them. Here the CDR3 reads CASTSHVGTEAFF. In DNA form, the CDR3 reads TGTGCCAGTACCTCCCACGTTGGTACTGAAGCTTTCTTT. The whole variable domain, filled in from reference TRBV19 and TRBJ1-1, reads DGGITQSPKYLFRKEGQNVTLSCEQNLNHDAMYWYRQDPGQGLRLIYYSQIVNDFQKGDIAEGYSVSREKKESFPLTVTSAQKNPTAFYLCASTSHVGTEAFFGQGTRLTVV.

This sequence joins TRBV6-5 and TRBJ1-2; D gene ambiguous. V lost 8 bases and J 4 bases, leaving 14 bases between the germline ends. The CDR3 covers 13 residues. Germline loops: CDR1 MNHEY, CDR2 SVGAGI. The CDR3: CASGRLPSYGYTF. CDR3 DNA: TGTGCCAGCGGCAGACTCCCCTCCTATGGCTACACCTTC.

The chain has TRBV7-2 and TRBJ2-3; D uncertain. The length of the CDR3 is 12 residues. Deletions cut 5 bases from V and 12 bases from J, with 15 bases between. Germline loops: CDR1 SGHTA, CDR2 FQGNSA. The CDR3, as DNA: TGTGCCAGCAGCCTCTCCCCTCGGGCCCAGTATTTT. Amino acids: CASSLSPRAQYF. Full variable domain (rest looked up from reference TRBV7-2 and TRBJ2-3): GAGVSQSPSNKVTEKGKDVELRCDPISGHTALYWYRQSLGQGLEFLIYFQGNSAPDKSGLPSDRFSAERTGGSVSTLTIQRTQQEDSAVYLCASSLSPRAQYFGPGTRLTVL.

The V gene is TRBV15, the J gene TRBJ2-5, with 10 bases matching TRBD2. This CDR3 spans 15 amino acids. Germline CDR1 LNHNV, CDR2 YYDKDF (reference sequence). With 1 base clipped from V and 6 bases from J, the junction kept 5 bases outside the gene matches. The DNA for the CDR3 is TGTGCCACCAGCAGAGCTTCTAGCGGGGGACAGACCCAGTACTTC. Its translation is CATSRASSGGQTQYF.

The V call is TRBV6-6, the J call TRBJ1-5; 9 nucleotides agree with TRBD1. V lost 6 bases, J lost 6 bases, and 9 bases stayed unmatched. The germline CDR1 and CDR2 sequences are MNHNY and SVGAGI (reference sequence). The CDR3 is 15 residues long. This CDR3 is CASSQEDRGVQPQHF. The CDR3 bases are TGTGCCAGCAGCCAGGAGGACAGGGGCGTTCAGCCCCAGCATTTT.

This clone was picked up a small number of times. The V and J genes are TRBV29-1 and TRBJ2-7; D remains ambiguous. Germline V gives CDR1 SQVTM, CDR2 ANQGSEA. V was clipped by 2 bases and J by 2 bases, with 7 bases between them. The CDR3 loop spans 12 amino acids. The chain's CDR3 is CSVETSTYEQYF. The CDR3 nucleotides are TGCAGCGTTGAAACCAGCACCTACGAGCAGTACTTC.

V usage is TRBV5-4 and J usage is TRBJ1-3, with TRBD1 matching over 7 bases. The CDR3 runs 15 residues. Germline CDR1 SGHNT, CDR2 YYREEE (reference sequence). The V and J ends lost 4 bases and 0 bases, in that order; junction bases with no gene match: 4. CDR3 DNA: TGTGCCAGCAGCCTGGGACAGTTCTCTGGAAACACCATATATTTT. It yields the protein CASSLGQFSGNTIYF.

The chain joins TRBV14 to TRBJ1-1, with TRBD1 as a possible D gene (5 bases). CDR1 and CDR2 (germline): SGHDN, FVKESK. The CDR3 contains 16 residues. V was cut by 0 bases and J by 1 base, with 12 bases left in between. The DNA of the CDR3 is TGTGCCAGCAGCCAAGACCACGGGACGGGGAACACTGAAGCTTTCTTT. It encodes CASSQDHGTGNTEAFF.

The V call is TRBV11-2, the J call TRBJ2-7; TRBD1 matches 11 bases. J gave up 6 bases and V 1 base, and 5 bases lay outside the gene matches. Germline CDR1 reads SGHAT; CDR2 reads FQNNGV. The CDR3 consists of 15 residues. This CDR3 is CASSLVGQGAGEQYF. CDR3 in DNA: TGTGCCAGCAGCTTAGTTGGACAGGGGGCGGGCGAGCAGTACTTC.

V and J are TRBV6-5 and TRBJ1-3; D is ambiguous. The CDR3 has 15 amino acids. The V gene's germline CDR1 is MNHEY and CDR2 SVGAGI. Trimming took 5 bases from V and 0 from J, leaving 11 bases between them. The CDR3 reads CASSPWTVSGNTIYF. CDR3 bases: TGTGCCAGCAGTCCATGGACCGTCTCTGGAAACACCATATATTTT.

The genes are TRBV27 and TRBJ2-7, with 9 bases fitting TRBD2. CDR1 and CDR2 (germline): MNHEY, SMNVEV (reference sequence). With 3 bases clipped from V and 3 bases from J, the junction kept 6 bases outside the gene matches. The CDR3 extends over 15 amino acids. CDR3 DNA: TGTGCCAGCAGTTTCTGGGGTAGCGGGAGCTACGAGCAGTACTTC. This translates into CASSFWGSGSYEQYF.

V is TRBV18 and J is TRBJ1-1, with unresolved D. The CDR3 is 15 residues long. Trimming took 4 bases from V and 6 from J, leaving 18 bases between them. CDR1 and CDR2 (germline): KGHSH, LQKENI. The CDR3 spells CASSRGPPRGAEAFF. For the CDR3, the DNA is TGTGCCAGCTCACGCGGGCCCCCCCGCGGGGCTGAAGCTTTCTTT.

The gene calls are TRBV14 and TRBJ2-7, with no clear D. CDR3 length: 13 residues. CDR1 is SGHDN and CDR2 is FVKESK in the germline V gene. V gave up 0 bases and J gave up 2 bases, with 5 bases separating them. The CDR3, as DNA: TGTGCCAGCAGCCAAGATTGGGCCTACGAGCAGTACTTC. Translation gives CASSQDWAYEQYF.

V gene TRBV2 combines with J gene TRBJ2-1; tentative D call: TRBD2 (6 bases). The CDR3 is made up of 13 amino acids. Trimming cost V 9 bases and J 0 bases, with 9 bases left between them. Looked up from germline, CDR1 is SNHLY and CDR2 is FYNNEI. The DNA for the CDR3 is TGTGCCAGTCGACTAGACTCCTACAATGAGCAGTTCTTC. It yields the protein CASRLDSYNEQFF. Full variable domain (outside the CDR3, taken from reference TRBV2 and TRBJ2-1): EPEVTQTPSHQVTQMGQEVILRCVPISNHLYFYWYRQILGQKVEFLVSFYNNEISEKSEIFDDQFSVERPDGSNFTLKIRSTKLEDSAMYFCASRLDSYNEQFFGPGTRLTVL.

This clone was detected once. The rearrangement links TRBV6-6 to TRBJ2-7; the D is unclear. This CDR3 is built from 16 residues. Germline V CDR1 and CDR2: MNHNY, SVGAGI (reference sequence). V was cut by 0 bases and J by 3 bases, with 15 bases left in between. DNA of the CDR3: TGTGCCAGCAGTTACTCGGGCAAAGTTGGTAACTACGAGCAGTACTTC. Translated: CASSYSGKVGNYEQYF.

The chain carries TRBV10-1 and TRBJ2-1, with 9 bases that match TRBD2. CDR3 size: 16 residues. The germline V gene encodes CDR1 WNHNN and CDR2 SYGVQD (reference sequence). J lost 10 bases, V lost 1 base, and 11 bases had no gene match. The CDR3 is CASSEFWASGTSEQFF. CDR3 DNA sequence: TGCGCCAGCAGTGAGTTTTGGGCTAGCGGGACCTCAGAGCAGTTCTTC.